This paragraph reports one T cell receptor (beta chain). Its antigen is currently not known. Qualities for individual bases were not recorded, and no much larger clone is one base off. The immunoSEQ Assay, a bias-controlled multiplex PCR, was used to amplify TCRbeta CDR3 regions from genomic DNA. The published analysis was carried out like this. The number of nucleated cells in each sample was estimated by amplification of reference gene primers within the assay. To quantify the absolute abundance of each unique TCRbeta CDR3 rearrangement, sequence reads were collapsed and filtered. For each sample, productive Simpson clonality was calculated as the square root of Simpson's diversity index across productive rearrangements. Drawn from immuneACCESS, this table holds only the in-frame rearrangements with V and J called that TCRdb kept. Clones are partly lost; checked studies trace under half to an unresolved V gene and leave the rest unexplained. That table is the source of V, J and clone size, and D and trimming were worked out from the DNA. Within this sample are some 310,000 clones, with roughly 90% of them counted one time only. The ten biggest clones cover roughly a tenth of the sample.

Trimming at the junction amounts to 0 bases on V and 3 bases on J, and the germline ends lie 12 bases apart. Taken from cysteine to phenylalanine, the CDR3 has 16 residues. Left in the record is the CDR3 DNA by itself, 48 bases read in frame from the first base. As encoded in the germline V gene (reference sequence), CDR1 is WNHNN while CDR2 is SYGVQD. These data belong to a study of blood T cell repertoires in COVID-19 (dated by TCRdb to the early 2020s). Notes on the research overall: The collaborator samples originated in the United States, Italy and Spain and spanned the acute and convalescent phases of COVID-19. The material from the prospective study consisted of cDNA or gDNA derived from T cells, B-cell-depleted T cells, or PBMCs. Subjects who had been exposed to COVID-19, were actively infected with it, or had recovered from it provided the deeply sampled blood TCRbeta repertoires that made up the dataset. The repertoires were released in a freely available public database meant as a resource for research on the immune response to SARS-CoV-2. The samples were drawn from two sources: the first 160 participants of the ongoing ImmuneRACE study, and some 1,300 subjects contributed by 6 global collaborators. Nearly every sample came with metadata listing a de-identified subject ID, COVID-19 status, age in years and sex. Where available, HLA class I and class II types were obtained from metadata supplied by the sample provider rather than from assay-based typing. The paper's findings and limits, for the study overall: The quantity of clinical and demographic metadata differed by source and by participant and was supplied without curation.

Participants in the prospective study were aged about 18 to 89 years, lived in 20 to 25 United States geographic areas, and enrolled through a virtual design. To assign participants to cohorts, the prospective study relied on clinical history that participants themselves reported in a screening survey and a study questionnaire. Recovered participants in ImmuneRACE Cohort 3 were defined by two consecutive negative NP/OP PCR tests, clearance by a healthcare professional, or resolution of symptoms. In the prospective study, whole blood, serum and a nasopharyngeal or oropharyngeal swab were collected from each participant by mobile phlebotomists. Over a roughly 2-month period, participants in the prospective study had the option of providing additional blood draws and questionnaires. Before DNA extraction, blood samples from the prospective study were shipped at room temperature or frozen.

The source material was PBMCs or T cells enriched from blood (not recorded which). The chain couples TRBV10-1 to TRBJ2-1, and possibly TRBD2, on 6 matching bases. This TCR was recovered from a woman aged 25 to 39 who had recovered from COVID-19. DNA sequence: TGCGCCAGCAGTGAGTCCTTAAGCGGGCTCTACAATGAGCAGTTCTTC. Its protein reads: CASSESLSGLYNEQFF.